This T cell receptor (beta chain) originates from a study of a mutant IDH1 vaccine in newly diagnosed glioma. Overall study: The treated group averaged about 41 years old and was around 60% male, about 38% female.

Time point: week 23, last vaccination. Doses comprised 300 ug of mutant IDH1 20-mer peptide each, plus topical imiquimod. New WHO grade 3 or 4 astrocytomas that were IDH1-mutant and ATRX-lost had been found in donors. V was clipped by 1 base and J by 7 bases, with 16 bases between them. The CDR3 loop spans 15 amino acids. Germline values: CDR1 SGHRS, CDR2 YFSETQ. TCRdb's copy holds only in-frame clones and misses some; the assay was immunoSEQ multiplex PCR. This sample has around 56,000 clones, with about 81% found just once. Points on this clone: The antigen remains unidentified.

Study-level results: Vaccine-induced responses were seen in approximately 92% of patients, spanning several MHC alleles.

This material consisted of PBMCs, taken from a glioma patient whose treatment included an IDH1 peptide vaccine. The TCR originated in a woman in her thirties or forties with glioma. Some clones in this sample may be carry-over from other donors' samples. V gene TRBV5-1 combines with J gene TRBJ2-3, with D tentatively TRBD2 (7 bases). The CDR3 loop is CASSLMGGPPNTQYF. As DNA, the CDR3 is TGCGCCAGCAGCTTGATGGGGGGGCCCCCGAATACGCAGTATTTT.